This T cell receptor (beta chain) came from a study of a mutant IDH1 vaccine in newly diagnosed glioma. Study details: Sex among treated patients split around 62% male, around 38% female; mean age was approximately 40 years. Prior therapy was radiotherapy, temozolomide, or both; most received both.

As to this clone: Its antigen remains unidentified.

This sample's time point: baseline, week 1 (first vaccination visit). Treatment here: pre-vaccination baseline after standard-of-care therapy. Study-level points and caveats: Pseudoprogression seemed unlinked to shifts in top peripheral T cell clonotypes.

The CDR3 is 15 residues long. Germline V gene data show CDR1 as MNHEY and CDR2 as SMNVEV (reference sequence). V lost 6 bases and J lost 0, with 12 bases in between. TCRdb's copy holds only in-frame clones and misses some; the assay was immunoSEQ multiplex PCR. The table lists tens of thousands of clones, around 80% of them singletons. J is TRBJ1-5 and V is TRBV27, with D perhaps matching TRBD1 (5 bases). The sequence came from a man aged 50-60 years with glioma. Some clones in this sample may be carry-over from other donors' samples. This material consisted of peripheral blood mononuclear cells (PBMCs), taken from a glioma patient treated with radiotherapy, temozolomide or both. This CDR3 reads CASSMRTGSNQPQHF. The CDR3 nucleotides are TGTGCCAGCAGCATGCGAACAGGTAGCAATCAGCCCCAGCATTTT.